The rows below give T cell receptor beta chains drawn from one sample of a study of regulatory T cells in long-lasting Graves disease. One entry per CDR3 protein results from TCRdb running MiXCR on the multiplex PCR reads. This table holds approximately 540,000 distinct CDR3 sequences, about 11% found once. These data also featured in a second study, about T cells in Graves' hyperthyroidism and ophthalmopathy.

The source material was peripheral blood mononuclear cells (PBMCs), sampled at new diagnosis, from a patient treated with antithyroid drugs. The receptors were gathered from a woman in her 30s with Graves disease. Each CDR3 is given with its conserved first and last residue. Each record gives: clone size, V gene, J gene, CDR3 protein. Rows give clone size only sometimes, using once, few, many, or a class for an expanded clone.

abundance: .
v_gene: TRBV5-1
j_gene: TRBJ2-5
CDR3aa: CASSWAGTAQETQYF

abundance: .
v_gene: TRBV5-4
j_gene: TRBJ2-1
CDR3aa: CASSRMGLAGGHNEQFF

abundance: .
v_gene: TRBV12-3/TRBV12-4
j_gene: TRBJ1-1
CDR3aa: CASSFLTHVEAFF

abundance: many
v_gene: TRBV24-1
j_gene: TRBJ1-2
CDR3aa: CATSDRDRRPGDYGYTF

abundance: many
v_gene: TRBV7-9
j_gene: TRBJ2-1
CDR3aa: CASSPVQRTYNEQFF

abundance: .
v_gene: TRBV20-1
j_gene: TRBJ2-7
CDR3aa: CSATSGKSYEQCF

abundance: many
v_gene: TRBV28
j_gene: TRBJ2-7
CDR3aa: CASSSLGAAETYEQYF

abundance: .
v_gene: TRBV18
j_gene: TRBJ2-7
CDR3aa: CASSPPGLQREQYF

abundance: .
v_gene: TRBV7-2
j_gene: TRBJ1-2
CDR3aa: CASSLREHYGYTF

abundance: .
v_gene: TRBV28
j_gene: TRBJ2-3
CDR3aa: CASHSNDLPDTQYF

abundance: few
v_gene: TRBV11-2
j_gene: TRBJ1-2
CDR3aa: CASSPDRGPESYGYTF

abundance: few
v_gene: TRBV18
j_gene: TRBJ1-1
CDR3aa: CASSPPRVGGDHMNTEAFF

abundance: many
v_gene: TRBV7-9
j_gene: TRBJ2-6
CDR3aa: CASSTQGSSGANVLTF

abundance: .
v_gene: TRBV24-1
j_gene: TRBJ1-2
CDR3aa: CATSGGQFYGYTF

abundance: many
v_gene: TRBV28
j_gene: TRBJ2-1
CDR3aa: CASSESGTGSYNEQFF

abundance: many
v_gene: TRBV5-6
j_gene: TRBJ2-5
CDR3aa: CASSLNPETQYF

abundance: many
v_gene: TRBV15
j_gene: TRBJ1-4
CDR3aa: CATSPVGTGNEKLFF

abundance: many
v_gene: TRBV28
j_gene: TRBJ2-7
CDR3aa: CASSQDGREQYF

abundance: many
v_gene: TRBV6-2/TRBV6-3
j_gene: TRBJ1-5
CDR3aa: CASSYSNLRNQPQHF

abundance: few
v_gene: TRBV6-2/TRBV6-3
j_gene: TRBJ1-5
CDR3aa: CASSLQGWYQPQHF